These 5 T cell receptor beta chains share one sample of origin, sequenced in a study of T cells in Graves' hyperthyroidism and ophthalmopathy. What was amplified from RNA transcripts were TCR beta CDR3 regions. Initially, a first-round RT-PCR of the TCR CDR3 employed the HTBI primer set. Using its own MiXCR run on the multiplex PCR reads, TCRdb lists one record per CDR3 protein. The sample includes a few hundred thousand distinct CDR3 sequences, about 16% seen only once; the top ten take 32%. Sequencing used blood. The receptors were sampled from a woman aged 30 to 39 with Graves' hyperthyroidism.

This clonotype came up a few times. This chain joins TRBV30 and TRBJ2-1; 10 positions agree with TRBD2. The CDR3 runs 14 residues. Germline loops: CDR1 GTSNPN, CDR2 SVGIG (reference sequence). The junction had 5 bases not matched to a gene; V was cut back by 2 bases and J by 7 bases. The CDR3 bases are TGTGCCTGGAGTAAAGCGGGAGGGCAAAATGAGCAGTTCTTC. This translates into CAWSKAGGQNEQFF. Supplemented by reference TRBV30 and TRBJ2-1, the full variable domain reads SQTIHQWPATLVQPVGSPLSLECTVEGTSNPNLYWYRQAAGRGLQLLFYSVGIGQISSEVPQNLSASRPQDRQFILSSKKLLLSDSGFYLCAWSKAGGQNEQFFGPGTRLTVL.

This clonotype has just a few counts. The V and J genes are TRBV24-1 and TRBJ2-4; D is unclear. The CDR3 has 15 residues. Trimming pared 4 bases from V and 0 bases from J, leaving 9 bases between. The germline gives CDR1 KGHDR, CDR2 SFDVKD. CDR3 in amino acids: CATSDGGVAKNIQYF. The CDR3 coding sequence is TGTGCCACCAGTGACGGCGGAGTAGCCAAAAACATTCAGTACTTC.

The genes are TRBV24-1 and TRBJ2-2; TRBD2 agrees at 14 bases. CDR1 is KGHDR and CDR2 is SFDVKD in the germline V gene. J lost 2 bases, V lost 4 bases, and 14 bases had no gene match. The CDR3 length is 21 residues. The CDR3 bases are TGTGCCACCAGTGACTGGACATACGGACTAGCGGGAGGATCAAACACCGGGGAGCTGTTTTTT. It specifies CATSDWTYGLAGGSNTGELFF.

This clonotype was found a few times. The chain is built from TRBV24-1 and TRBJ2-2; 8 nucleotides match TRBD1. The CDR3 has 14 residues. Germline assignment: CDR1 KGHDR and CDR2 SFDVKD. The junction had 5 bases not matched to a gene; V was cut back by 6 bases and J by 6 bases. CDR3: CATSQTGAAGELFF. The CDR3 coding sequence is TGTGCCACCAGTCAGACAGGGGCGGCCGGGGAGCTGTTTTTT.

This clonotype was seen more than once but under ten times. CDR3 region: CATSDPSGAGPYNEQFF. The DNA for the CDR3 is TGTGCCACCAGTGATCCCTCGGGGGCGGGTCCCTACAATGAGCAGTTCTTC. V gene TRBV24-1 combines with J gene TRBJ2-1; D is tentatively TRBD1 or TRBD2 (6 bases each). CDR1 KGHDR and CDR2 SFDVKD come from the germline V gene. The CDR3 loop spans 17 amino acids. Trimming left V 3 bases short and J 2 bases short, with 16 bases between.